The subject of this entry is one TCR beta chain. Its specificity is unknown. Cells sorted by CD45RO/CCR7/CD25/CD127/CD95/CD27 comprised CD4+ naive, central memory, regulatory and stem cell-like memory cells. Of the isolated RNA, all was reverse transcribed, and so the sequenced material was expressed TCRB transcripts. Roughly 3.6 million reads on average were seen across naive, central memory and regulatory T cell samples. Repertoires were generated with immunoSEQ multiplex PCR, while TCRdb's copy carries only in-frame clones and drops some. Here the sample spans 200,000 to 250,000 clones, over 7.5% being singletons. This record comes from a study of beta chain features in type 1 diabetes. Across the study: No patient-donor differences in age, gender, total cells or subset yield.

Study results and caveats: Patients with Type 1 diabetes showed moderately but significantly shorter TCRB CDR3s in all four CD4+ subsets.

Sequencing used naive CD4+ T cells from blood. This clonotype originated in a woman aged 18 to 35 in good health.

The CDR3 region is CASSENPTGVVNTIYF. CDR3 in DNA: TGTGCCAGCAGTGAAAATCCGACAGGGGTTGTAAACACCATATATTTT. The rearrangement links TRBV2 to TRBJ1-3; 8 bases map to TRBD1. V trimming: 2 bases; J trimming: 6 bases; junction bases outside the gene matches: 9. This CDR3 is built from 16 residues. Germline V lookup: CDR1 SNHLY, CDR2 FYNNEI.